The next 4 T cell receptor beta chains were all read from a single sample in a study of PD-1 blockade in classical Hodgkin lymphoma. Time point noted: cycle 4 day 1 (C4D1), after more than five weeks of nivolumab. Every patient relapsed after autologous stem cell transplantation, and brentuximab vedotin exposure varied. Magnetic negative selection, applied to thawed PBMCs, was used to isolate the CD8+ T cells. Some clones are missing from TCRdb's copy, which holds only in-frame ones; the method was immunoSEQ multiplex PCR. The repertoire consists of some 15,000 clones, with 75% to 90% occurring once and the leading ten covering less than 20%. The sequencing here drew on CD8+ T cells from blood, taken before the fourth cycle of nivolumab. The source is a human donor with classical Hodgkin lymphoma.

This clone came up a few times. The chain joins TRBV29-1 to TRBJ2-7, with a tentative D call TRBD2 (6 bases). Looked up from germline, CDR1 is SQVTM and CDR2 is ANQGSEA. The V and J ends lost 3 bases and 0 bases respectively, with 9 bases between them. The CDR3 sequence is 13 residues long. CDR3 DNA: TGCAGCGTTGAGAGCGGGTCCTCCTACGAGCAGTACTTC. The encoded protein is CSVESGSSYEQYF.

The chain is built from TRBV7-9 and TRBJ2-3; maybe TRBD2 (5 bases). Deletions cut 2 bases from V and 11 bases from J, with 17 bases between. CDR3 size: 14 residues. The germline gives CDR1 SEHNR, CDR2 FQNEAQ (reference sequence). The CDR3, as DNA: TGTGCCAGCAGCTTATCTCACTATTTAGGGAGGCAGTATTTT. Translated: CASSLSHYLGRQYF.

The chain is built from TRBV6-1 and TRBJ2-7; 9 bases match TRBD1. V gave up 2 bases and J gave up 3 bases; unmatched junction bases: 2. The CDR3 is 14 residues long. CDR1 and CDR2 from the germline V gene are MNHNS and SASEGT. CDR3 sequence: CASSETGQGYEQYF. DNA of the CDR3: TGTGCCAGCAGTGAAACGGGACAGGGCTACGAGCAGTACTTC.

The gene calls are TRBV7-8 and TRBJ2-7; 13 positions agree with TRBD2. Germline V CDR1 and CDR2: SGHVS, FQNEAQ. J lost 3 bases, V lost 5 bases, and 7 bases had no gene match. This CDR3 is built from 16 residues. CDR3 bases: TGTGCCAGCAGCGAGACTAGCGGGGGGTCCTACTACGAGCAGTACTTC. It codes for CASSETSGGSYYEQYF.